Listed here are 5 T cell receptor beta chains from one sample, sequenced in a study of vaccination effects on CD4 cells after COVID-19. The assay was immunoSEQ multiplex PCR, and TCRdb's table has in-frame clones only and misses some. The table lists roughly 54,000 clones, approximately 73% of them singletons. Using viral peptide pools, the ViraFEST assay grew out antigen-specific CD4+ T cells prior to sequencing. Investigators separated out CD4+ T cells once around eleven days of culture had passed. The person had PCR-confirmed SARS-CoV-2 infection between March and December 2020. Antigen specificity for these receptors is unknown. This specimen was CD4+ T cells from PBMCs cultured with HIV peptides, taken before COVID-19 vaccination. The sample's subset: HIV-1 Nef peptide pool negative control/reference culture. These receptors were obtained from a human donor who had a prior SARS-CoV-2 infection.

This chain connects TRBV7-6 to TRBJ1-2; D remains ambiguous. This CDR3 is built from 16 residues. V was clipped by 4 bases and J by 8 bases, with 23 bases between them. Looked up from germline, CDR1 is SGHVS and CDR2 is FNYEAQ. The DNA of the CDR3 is TGTGCCAGCAGCTATTTTTGTGAATCTCGAAAGACCGGCTACACCTTC. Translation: CASSYFCESRKTGYTF.

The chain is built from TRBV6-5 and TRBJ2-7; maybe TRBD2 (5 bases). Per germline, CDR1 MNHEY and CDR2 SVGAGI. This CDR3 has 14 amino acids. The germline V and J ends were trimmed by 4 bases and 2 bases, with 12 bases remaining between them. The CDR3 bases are TGTGCCAGCAGTTTCACGCGGGTCGCCTACGAGCAGTACTTC. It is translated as CASSFTRVAYEQYF.

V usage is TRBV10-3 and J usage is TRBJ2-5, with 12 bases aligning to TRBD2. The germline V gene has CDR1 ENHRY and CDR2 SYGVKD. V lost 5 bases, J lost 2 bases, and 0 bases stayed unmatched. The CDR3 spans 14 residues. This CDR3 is CAISTSGGQETQYF. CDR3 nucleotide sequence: TGTGCCATCAGTACTAGCGGGGGGCAAGAGACCCAGTACTTC.

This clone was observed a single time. CDR3 nucleotides: TGTGCCAGCAGCCCGACTCCCGACGGGTACGAGCAGTACTTC. It specifies CASSPTPDGYEQYF. This chain uses TRBV5-4 with TRBJ2-7; no clear D gene. V lost 4 bases and J lost 4, with 15 bases in between. Germline-derived CDR1 and CDR2 are SGHNT and YYREEE (reference sequence). There are 14 residues in the CDR3.

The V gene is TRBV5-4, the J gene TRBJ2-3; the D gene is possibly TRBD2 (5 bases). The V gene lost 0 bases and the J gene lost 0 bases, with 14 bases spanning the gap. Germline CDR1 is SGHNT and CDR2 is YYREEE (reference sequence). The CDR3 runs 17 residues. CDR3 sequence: CASSLVRGLGSTDTQYF. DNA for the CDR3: TGTGCCAGCAGCTTGGTTCGGGGTCTCGGGAGCACAGATACGCAGTATTTT. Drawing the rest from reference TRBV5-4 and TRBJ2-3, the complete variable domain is ETGVTQSPTHLIKTRGQQVTLRCSSQSGHNTVSWYQQALGQGPQFIFQYYREEENGRGNFPPRFSGLQFPNYSSELNVNALELDDSALYLCASSLVRGLGSTDTQYFGPGTRLTVL.